This T cell receptor (beta chain) stems from a study of CD8 T cells in ankylosing spondylitis. Study findings and constraints: One TCR beta motif, made up of roughly eight highly homologous variants, appeared characteristic of ankylosing spondylitis blood.

This clonotype occurred many times. Its antigen is unknown. A single record per CDR3 protein comes from TCRdb applying MiXCR to the 5' RACE reads. Of under 250,000 distinct CDR3 sequences in the sample, 6% to 8.5% were seen once. The CDR3 has 17 residues. From germline, CDR1 is LGHNA and CDR2 YSLEER. Trimming left V 0 bases short and J 0 bases short, with 12 bases between. The sequence came from a male donor with ankylosing spondylitis. V and J are TRBV4-3 and TRBJ2-4; D is possibly TRBD1 (6 bases). Sequences were obtained from blood, either unsorted or a sorted T cell fraction (not recorded which). The CDR3 DNA reads TGCGCCAGCAGCCAAGATAGAGGGGGTGTAGCCAAAAACATTCAGTACTTC. It encodes CASSQDRGGVAKNIQYF.